What follows is one T cell receptor (beta chain) and its context. The sample originates from a study of blood T cell repertoires in COVID-19. Study summary: From T cells, B-cell-depleted T cells, or PBMCs came the material, which was cDNA or gDNA.

The data were produced by immunoSEQ multiplex PCR, yet TCRdb's version contains in-frame clones alone and is incomplete. The top ten clones hold 2% to 3% of a sample with 250,000 to 400,000 clones, 90% of them seen once. Two negative PCRs, clearance, or symptom resolution characterized the recovered Cohort 3 donors. This clonotype was obtained from a man aged 55 to 70 who had recovered from COVID-19. The sequencing sample was made of PBMCs or T cells enriched from blood (not recorded which).

The CDR3, as DNA: TGTGCCACCAGCAGAGATGGGAGGGAAACTAACTATGGCTACACCTTC. As protein: CATSRDGRETNYGYTF. The V call is TRBV15, the J call TRBJ1-2; D gene unclear. Germline V gives CDR1 LNHNV, CDR2 YYDKDF (reference sequence). CDR3 length: 16 residues. The germline V and J ends were trimmed by 0 bases and 0 bases, with 11 bases remaining between them.